The entry that follows covers one T cell receptor beta chain sequence. Its antigen has not been determined. This may be a read error: a much more frequent sequence differs by one nucleotide. Ophthalmopathy patients had moderately to severely active disease, with a Clinical Activity Score of 3 or more, a NOSPECS grade of 4 or more, and a disease duration of less than 3 months. Patients with uncontrolled infections, other autoimmune diseases, pregnancy or lactation were excluded. Diagnoses were based on clinical symptoms, serum thyroxine and TRAb, thyroid ultrasound and orbital computed tomography. PBMCs were separated from roughly 9.6 ml of fresh peripheral blood using Ficoll-Paque density gradient centrifugation. Trizol reagent was used to extract total RNA, and RNA quality was then checked on an Agilent 2100 Bioanalyzer. The sample belongs to a study of T cells in Graves' hyperthyroidism and ophthalmopathy (dated by TCRdb to the late 2010s). About the full investigation: Peripheral blood was collected at initial diagnosis, before any treatment. To identify TCR V-J signatures that set the groups apart, the researchers used a discovery cohort of more than 95 patients, made up of under 45 with Graves' ophthalmopathy and 55 to 65 with stable Graves' hyperthyroidism. An independent validation cohort of around 19 hyperthyroidism patients and about 16 patients who later progressed to ophthalmopathy tested prospective prediction of ophthalmopathy. The roughly 100 discovery patients were divided at random into training and test sets in a 7:3 ratio. In addition, the study compared T-cell repertoires in thyroid tissue and in blood from 6 or 7 Graves' hyperthyroidism patients. After sampling, hyperthyroidism patients received methimazole starting at 30 mg daily, and ophthalmopathy patients received high-dose intravenous methylprednisolone. The paper reports TCR Vbeta CDR3 sequencing of some 140 peripheral blood samples: 43 ophthalmopathy, some 80 hyperthyroidism and around 17 progressor patients. Results and caveats for the whole study, not just this receptor: In validation, the model predicted progression to ophthalmopathy with over 65% sensitivity and around 72% specificity, a median of 6.5 months before onset. Blood samples also contained most of the expanded thyroid clonotypes (frequency above 0.001), which suggests that blood repertoires may reflect thyroid immune responses. Sample size was not statistically predetermined, and investigators were not blinded to group allocation. In cross-validation, a model built on a 13 V-J signature told ophthalmopathy apart from stable hyperthyroidism with under 90% sensitivity and 81% to 82% specificity, and in testing the same model reached 80%/75%.

From the cysteine through the phenylalanine, the CDR3 covers 15 amino acids. CDR3 DNA is the only sequence kept; it has 45 bases, read in frame from the first base. Via the germline V gene, CDR1 is SGHDT and CDR2 YYEEEE. Amplification of TCR beta CDR3 regions was carried out from RNA transcripts. A first-round RT-PCR of the TCR CDR3 used the HTBI primer set with the Qiagen OneStep RT-PCR kit. The libraries were constructed in a second round of multiplex PCR and then size-selected and purified. Sequencing of the libraries was done on an Illumina HiSeq2000 using paired-end 100 bp reads. The study's own analysis went as follows. SOAPnuke was used to process the raw data, throwing out any read that contained adapters or uncalled bases, had a mean Phred below 15, or lacked an exact constant-primer or identifier match. COPE v1.2.5 was used to merge high-quality paired reads, and clonotypes were defined as unique nucleotide sequences. Clonotypes were aligned to IMGT TRBV, TRBD and TRBJ reference segments using MiTCR v1.1. The analysis was restricted to V-J combinations with a frequency above 0.0001, which together covered just over 98% of the repertoires. The TCS score was defined as F50 (clonal expansion) divided by E x V (chaos), with BLOSUM62-based TCRdist calculated between CDR3 peptides within each V-J. Welch's t-statistics and random forest reduced fewer than 550 V-J features to fewer than 15, which were used in a naive Bayes classifier (R e1071). TCRdb applied fastp at Q25 and MiXCR to the public reads, then kept only in-frame beta chains. Records with the same CDR3 protein are collapsed into one entry carrying the most frequent genes and DNA. These V and J calls rely on TCRdb rather than the paper's analysis. Within this sample are some 570,000 distinct CDR3 sequences, with more than 15% of them counted one time only. Roughly a sixth of the sample is in the top ten clones.

Recombination linked TRBV5-6 to TRBJ1-5; the best D guess is TRBD1, with 5 bases matching. Sequencing used blood. The clonotype comes from a woman aged 18-30 years with Graves' ophthalmopathy. The DNA sequence is as follows: TGTGCCAGCAGCGGACCGGGGACGGTTGATCAGCTCCAGCATTTT. This codes for CASSGPGTVDQLQHF.